The 23 T cell receptor beta chains presented below share a single source sample, sequenced in a study of breast tumors, draining lymph nodes, adjacent tissues. The lymph nodes were axillary draining lymph nodes from breast cancer patients. TCRdb processed the multiplex PCR reads anew with MiXCR; each CDR3 protein has one entry. The sample includes 150,000 to 200,000 distinct CDR3 sequences, 30% to 35% of them seen just once. Sequencing input: axillary lymph node tissue. The receptors were sampled from a female donor with breast cancer. Some clones in this sample may be carry-over from other donors' samples.

CDR3 bases: TGTGCCAGCAGTTTGAGACAGGGATGGGATAACTATGGCTACACCTTC. Encoded protein: CASSLRQGWDNYGYTF. The chain joins TRBV11-2 to TRBJ1-2; TRBD1 matches at 7 bases. Germline trimming cut 6 bases from V and 1 base from J; bases unmatched to any gene: 11. Looked up from germline, CDR1 is SGHAT and CDR2 is FQNNGV. The CDR3 is 16 amino acids.

This clonotype was counted many times. The J gene is TRBJ1-2, the V gene TRBV7-8; D ambiguous. The CDR3 extends over 17 amino acids. Germline values: CDR1 SGHVS, CDR2 FQNEAQ. Trimming shortened V by 1 base and J by 4 bases, and 19 bases separated the two germline ends. The CDR3 DNA is TGTGCCAGCAGCTTAGTCCCCGGCGTAAGTCCCGTCTATGGCTACACCTTC. The encoded protein is CASSLVPGVSPVYGYTF.

To note about this clonotype: The CDR3 carries no conserved terminal phenylalanine or tryptophan, so it likely arises from a read error. The chain couples TRBV7-6 to TRBJ2-1; TRBD2 might be the D (7 bases). In germline, CDR1 is SGHVS, CDR2 FNYEAQ. This CDR3 is built from 17 residues. V shed 0 bases and J shed 7 bases, with 19 bases lying between them. The DNA of the CDR3 is TGTGCCAGCAGCTTAGCGGGGGGGCTGTTCCGCGGAAATGAGCAGTTCCTC. Translated: CASSLAGGLFRGNEQFL.

The chain couples TRBV12-5 to TRBJ2-1; 7 nucleotides agree with TRBD2. Looked up from germline, CDR1 is LGHNT and CDR2 is FRNRAP. This CDR3 contains 15 residues. Losses at the gene ends were 9 bases for V and 7 bases for J; bases not matched to a gene: 15. The DNA of the CDR3 is TGTGCTAGCTTGGCTAGCGGCAAGAAGTGGAATGAGCAGTTCTTC. Residues: CASLASGKKWNEQFF.

Comments on this clonotype: This sequence may be a read error, since a much larger clone differs from it by one base. The chain links TRBV6-1 to TRBJ1-5; 7 nucleotides line up with TRBD1. V lost 5 bases to trimming and J lost 2 bases; unmatched junction nucleotides: 6. Germline CDR1 and CDR2: MNHNS and SASEGT. The CDR3 is 15 residues long. The CDR3 bases are TGTGCCAGCAGTCAACAGGGGAGCGGCAATCAGCCCCAGCATTTT. The encoded protein is CASSQQGSGNQPQHF.

The chain combines TRBV14 with TRBJ1-2, with TRBD1 as a possible D gene (5 bases). Germline V CDR1 and CDR2: SGHDN, FVKESK. The CDR3 extends over 16 amino acids. Trimming removed 1 base from V and 4 bases from J, with 16 bases in between. The CDR3 DNA is TGTGCCAGCAGCCAAGGCGTCGTGGGGCGGCCCTATGGCTACACCTTC. Amino acid sequence: CASSQGVVGRPYGYTF.

This clonotype has at least ten counts. The V gene is TRBV9, the J gene TRBJ2-3; TRBD2 matches 9 bases. CDR3 length: 16 residues. CDR1 SGDLS and CDR2 YYNGEE come from the germline V gene. V was pared by 6 bases and J by 1 base, with 9 bases of the junction left unmatched. Here the CDR3 reads CASNVDIAGGTDTQYF. CDR3 bases: TGTGCCAGCAATGTTGACATAGCGGGAGGCACAGATACGCAGTATTTT.

This clonotype came up once. This chain joins TRBV19 and TRBJ2-5; TRBD1 agrees at 8 bases. The V and J ends lost 2 bases and 2 bases, in that order; junction bases with no gene match: 7. The V gene's germline CDR1 is LNHDA and CDR2 SQIVND (reference sequence). The CDR3 sequence is 16 residues long. This CDR3 reads CASSIRQGMGQETQYF. CDR3 sequence (DNA): TGTGCCAGTAGTATACGACAGGGGATGGGGCAAGAGACCCAGTACTTC.

About this clonotype itself: Possible read error: a much larger clone is one base away. The rearrangement links TRBV19 to TRBJ2-1; the match to TRBD1 covers 9 bases. Looked up from germline, CDR1 is LNHDA and CDR2 is SQIVND (reference sequence). The CDR3 covers 15 residues. J was trimmed by 6 bases and V by 3 bases; bases with no gene match: 6. Here the CDR3 reads CASSMGQGWGNEQFF. Here the CDR3 DNA reads TGTGCCAGTAGTATGGGACAGGGATGGGGCAATGAGCAGTTCTTC.

This clonotype was picked up many times. This rearrangement joins TRBV19 to TRBJ1-5, with D tentatively TRBD1 (5 bases). Trimming shortened V by 1 base and J by 5 bases, and 6 bases separated the two germline ends. Germline assignment: CDR1 LNHDA and CDR2 SQIVND (reference sequence). The CDR3 runs 13 residues. The CDR3: CASSIGGYQPQHF. In DNA form, the CDR3 reads TGTGCCAGTAGTATAGGGGGGTATCAGCCCCAGCATTTT.

This clonotype was recorded many times. The V and J genes are TRBV6-6 and TRBJ2-6; D gene uncertain. V gave up 8 bases and J gave up 2 bases, with 4 bases separating them. CDR1 MNHNY and CDR2 SVGAGI come from the germline V gene (reference sequence). This CDR3 region has 12 residues. CDR3 nucleotide sequence: TGTGCCAGCCTCCCTGGGGCCAACGTCCTGACTTTC. Protein sequence: CASLPGANVLTF.

The chain combines TRBV7-3 with TRBJ2-3, with no clear D. V was clipped by 0 bases and J by 6 bases, with 7 bases between them. This CDR3 is 13 amino acids long. Germline assignment: CDR1 SGHTA and CDR2 FQGTGA. CDR3 amino acids: CASSLTGWDTQYF. The CDR3 DNA follows: TGTGCCAGCAGCTTAACGGGGTGGGATACGCAGTATTTT.

Ten or more counts support this clonotype. This chain joins TRBV20-1 and TRBJ2-7, with 12 bases lining up with TRBD2. This CDR3 is 17 amino acids long. Germline V gene sequence: CDR1 DFQATT, CDR2 SNEGSKA (reference sequence). Trimming removed 5 bases from V and 3 bases from J; junction bases left unmatched: 14. The CDR3 nucleotides read TGCAGTGCTCTCCAAGGGCTAGCGGGAGGGTTGTACTACGAGCAGTACTTC. It encodes CSALQGLAGGLYYEQYF.

The chain employs TRBV19 and TRBJ1-1; D perhaps matches TRBD1 (5 bases). Germline values: CDR1 LNHDA, CDR2 SQIVND (reference sequence). Trimming took off 3 bases at V and 0 bases at J, with 11 bases between the two ends. This CDR3 region has 15 residues. CDR3 in amino acids: CASSITGTVNTEAFF. The CDR3 region has the DNA TGTGCCAGTAGTATTACCGGGACGGTGAACACTGAAGCTTTCTTT.

Regarding this clonotype: Given a much more abundant clone one base away, this may be a read error. The gene calls are TRBV6-5 and TRBJ2-7, with 8 bases fitting TRBD2. The V segment lost 7 bases and the J segment 3 bases; nucleotides outside the gene matches: 11. The CDR3 loop spans 15 amino acids. Germline assignment: CDR1 MNHEY and CDR2 SVGAGI. In DNA form, the CDR3 reads TGTGCCAGCACCGCCATAGCGGGAACATTCTACGAGCAGTACTTC. It codes for CASTAIAGTFYEQYF.

This clonotype is termed medium-sized. The V and J genes are TRBV29-1 and TRBJ2-1; TRBD2 is a possible D gene (6 bases). This CDR3 region has 13 residues. Per the germline V gene, CDR1 is SQVTM and CDR2 is ANQGSEA. With 8 bases removed from V and 10 bases from J, the gap between germline ends came to 21 bases. The CDR3: CSTLTGTQSEQFF. In DNA form, the CDR3 reads TGCAGCACATTAACGGGGACTCAGTCCGAGCAGTTCTTC.

The rearrangement joins TRBV12-3 or TRBV12-4 to TRBJ2-3, with 8 bases lining up with TRBD2. The junction had 12 bases not matched to a gene; V was cut back by 8 bases and J by 8 bases. The CDR3 covers 14 residues. CDR3 DNA: TGTGCCAGCCAATTCGGGGCCGGGAGGGGTACGCAGTATTTT. This translates into CASQFGAGRGTQYF.

V is TRBV6-5 and J is TRBJ1-4; 11 nucleotides agree with TRBD1. Trimming at V came to 6 bases and at J to 3 bases, leaving 6 bases not matched to a gene. The germline CDR1 and CDR2 sequences are MNHEY and SVGAGI. The CDR3 is made up of 16 amino acids. For the CDR3, the DNA is TGTGCCAGCAGCTCTCGGACAGGGGGCTCTAATGAAAAACTGTTTTTT. This encodes CASSSRTGGSNEKLFF.

Many counts were recorded for this clonotype. The J gene is TRBJ1-4, the V gene TRBV4-2; D perhaps matches TRBD1 (5 bases). Per germline, CDR1 LGHNA and CDR2 YNFKEQ. V dropped 1 base and J dropped 0 bases, with 12 bases sitting between them. The CDR3 is 17 residues long. CDR3: CASSQVTGGATNEKLFF. The DNA for the CDR3 is TGTGCCAGCAGCCAAGTGACCGGAGGGGCAACTAATGAAAAACTGTTTTTT.

Concerning this clonotype itself: A much larger clone differs from this one at a single base, so this may be a read error. V and J are TRBV7-2 and TRBJ2-3; 7 nucleotides agree with TRBD1. The length of the CDR3 is 17 residues. Germline V lookup: CDR1 SGHTA, CDR2 FQGNSA. The CDR3 DNA sequence: TGTGCCAGCAGCTTAAACGTAGGAAGGCAGGGGACAGATCCGCAGTATTTT. Translating gives CASSLNVGRQGTDPQYF.

The gene calls are TRBV4-2 and TRBJ2-1, with a tentative D call TRBD2 (6 bases). Germline CDR1 is LGHNA and CDR2 is YNFKEQ. V gave up 5 bases and J gave up 5 bases, with 16 bases separating them. The CDR3 runs to 15 residues. The CDR3 DNA is TGTGCCAGCAGCGACTTGGGGGACTTAAACAATGAGCAGTTCTTC. Translating gives CASSDLGDLNNEQFF.

Many counts were recorded for this clonotype. A much more abundant neighbour one base away suggests this may be a read error. The chain combines TRBV2 with TRBJ2-3; TRBD2 aligns across 9 bases. The CDR3 is 15 residues long. CDR1 SNHLY and CDR2 FYNNEI come from the germline V gene. CDR3 in amino acids: CASSRSGTSTDTQCF. CDR3 nucleotide sequence: TGTGCCAGCAGCCGCAGCGGGACTAGCACAGATACGCAGTGTTTT.

This clonotype was detected many times. The chain combines TRBV19 with TRBJ2-7; a possible D gene is TRBD2 (6 bases). The V gene's germline CDR1 is LNHDA and CDR2 SQIVND (reference sequence). Deletions cut 2 bases from V and 0 bases from J, with 11 bases between. CDR3 length: 15 residues. The DNA of the CDR3 is TGTGCCAGTAGTATAAAGTCGGAGGGCTCCTACGAGCAGTACTTC. Amino acids: CASSIKSEGSYEQYF.